This passage covers 4 T cell receptor beta chains from one sample sequenced in a study of early T cells in non-severe SARS-CoV-2 infection. One entry per CDR3 protein results from TCRdb running MiXCR on the 5' RACE reads. Of about 69,000 distinct CDR3 sequences detected, 4.6% appear once; the ten largest clones hold approximately 3.7%. The sample was whole blood, taken at baseline. The source of these receptors is an adult who was a healthcare worker with PCR-confirmed SARS-CoV-2 infection or an uninfected control (not recorded which). The donor label of this sample is uncertain.

In its sample, this clonotype was seen many times. V gene TRBV7-2 combines with J gene TRBJ1-1; a weak D match, TRBD1 (6 bases). Looked up from germline, CDR1 is SGHTA and CDR2 is FQGNSA. CDR3 length equals 17 residues. Trimming cost V 4 bases and J 1 base, with 19 bases left between them. In DNA, the CDR3 is TGTGCCAGCAGCTCAAACCCCCTGGGGACACCGAACACTGAAGCTTTCTTT. Encoded protein: CASSSNPLGTPNTEAFF.

The sample holds many counts of this clonotype. The chain is built from TRBV20-1 and TRBJ2-2; the D gene is possibly TRBD2 (6 bases). The CDR3 consists of 12 residues. V dropped 6 bases and J dropped 6 bases, with 11 bases sitting between them. The germline CDR1 and CDR2 sequences are DFQATT and SNEGSKA (reference sequence). The CDR3 loop is CSARREAGELFF. As DNA, the CDR3 is TGCAGTGCCCGTAGGGAGGCCGGGGAGCTGTTTTTT.

This clonotype was counted ten times or more. This chain uses TRBV6-5 with TRBJ1-6; no definite D call. CDR1 MNHEY and CDR2 SVGAGI come from the germline V gene. The V end lost 6 bases, the J end lost 7 bases, and 19 bases lay between the germline ends. The CDR3 has 16 residues. The CDR3 DNA follows: TGTGCCAGCAGAGGCACCCCGGGGAGAGGGAATTCACCCCTCCACTTT. It specifies CASRGTPGRGNSPLHF.

A few counts support this clonotype. V gene TRBV20-1 combines with J gene TRBJ2-1, with D hard to call. This CDR3 region has 13 residues. V was shortened by 2 bases and J by 5 bases, with 10 bases between the two germline ends. The germline V gene encodes CDR1 DFQATT and CDR2 SNEGSKA (reference sequence). For the CDR3, the DNA is TGCAGTGCTAGAAGCACAGCTAACAATGAGCAGTTCTTC. Translated: CSARSTANNEQFF.